Each of the 26 T cell receptor beta chains below was sequenced from the same sample in a study of T cell clonality in common variable immunodeficiency. Produced via immunoSEQ multiplex PCR; TCRdb's table is partial and in-frame only. The sample offers approximately 44,000 clones and no singletons, the top ten holding approximately 2.7%. The sample consisted of peripheral blood mononuclear cells. All receptors derive from a person between 18 and 75 years old in good health.

This clone came up many times. With the read ending 3 residues before the CDR3 end, the germline J gene is used to fill in that end. This chain joins TRBV11-2 and TRBJ1-2, with TRBD1 as a possible D gene (6 bases). Germline CDR1 and CDR2: SGHAT and FQNNGV. Trimming took off 4 bases at V and 3 bases at J, with 15 bases between the two ends. CDR3 length: 15 residues. Incomplete CDR3 DNA: TGTGCCAGCAGCTCCTTGGGGGGGGCGTACTATGGC. Translating it yields CASSSLGGAYYG. The whole CDR3 protein reads CASSSLGGAYYGYTF.

This clone was seen many times. The read stops 3 residues short of the end of the CDR3; the missing end is completed from the germline J gene. V gene TRBV28 combines with J gene TRBJ2-7; D remains unclear. The V end lost 6 bases, the J end lost 2 bases, and 14 bases lay between the germline ends. This CDR3 region has 14 residues. CDR1 and CDR2 from the germline V gene are MDHEN and SYDVKM. The CDR3 loop reads CASRVLTGTYEQYF. The sequenced CDR3 bases are TGTGCCAGCAGGGTACTGACGGGTACCTACGAG.

This clone came up many times. Sequencing ends 3 residues short of the CDR3 end; the germline J gene provides the rest. This rearrangement joins TRBV18 to TRBJ1-5; TRBD1 might be the D (5 bases). The V end lost 3 bases, the J end lost 2 bases, and 11 bases lay between the germline ends. Germline loops: CDR1 KGHSH, CDR2 LQKENI. The length of the CDR3 is 15 residues. The CDR3 bases that were read are TGTGCCAGCTCACCGGGGGGGGTGCGCAATCAGCCC. Translated, it gives CASSPGGVRNQP. The whole CDR3 sequence is CASSPGGVRNQPQHF.

This clone was detected many times. Read coverage stops 3 residues before the CDR3 terminus; the germline J gene supplies the remainder. The V and J genes are TRBV20-1 and TRBJ2-7, with D tentatively TRBD1 (6 bases). Germline CDR1 DFQATT, CDR2 SNEGSKA (reference sequence). CDR3 length: 13 amino acids. Trimming removed 2 bases from V and 4 bases from J, with 12 bases in between. The CDR3 loop reads CSARKDSTYEQYF. The CDR3 bases that were read are TGCAGTGCTAGAAAGGACAGCACTTACGAG.

This clone was seen repeatedly, ten times or more. The read stops 3 residues short of the end of the CDR3; the missing end is completed from the germline J gene. J is TRBJ1-1 and V is TRBV20-1; 7 bases are shared with TRBD1. V shed 5 bases, J shed 1 base, and the junction held 4 bases outside the gene matches. This CDR3 is 13 amino acids long. Germline V gives CDR1 DFQATT, CDR2 SNEGSKA (reference sequence). The part of the CDR3 DNA that was read is TGCAGTGCTCGTCGACAGGGGAACACTGAA. Its protein product is CSARRQGNTE. The whole CDR3 region reads CSARRQGNTEAFF.

This clone has just a few counts. The DNA ends 3 residues before the CDR3 does, and the rest of the CDR3 is filled in from the germline J gene. This chain connects TRBV5-4 to TRBJ2-1; 9 nucleotides align to TRBD1. The germline V gene encodes CDR1 SGHNT and CDR2 YYREEE (reference sequence). J lost 5 bases, V lost 2 bases, and 5 bases had no gene match. This CDR3 contains 15 residues. CDR3 protein: CASSLGTGRDNEQFF. CDR3 bases read: TGTGCCAGCAGCTTAGGGACAGGGAGGGACAATGAG.

This clone was observed many times. The observed sequence ends 3 residues before the CDR3 terminus, with the missing tail filled in from the germline J gene. The rearrangement joins TRBV5-6 to TRBJ2-7; D call uncertain. The CDR3 sequence is 13 residues long. Germline V gene sequence: CDR1 SGHDT, CDR2 YYEEEE. The V end lost 0 bases, the J end lost 6 bases, and 10 bases lay between the germline ends. The CDR3 bases that were read are TGTGCCAGCAGCTTGGGGTTTCGCGGCGAG. Its protein is CASSLGFRGE. The CDR3 in its entirety is CASSLGFRGEQYF.

This clone was seen only a few times. The read stops 3 residues short of the end of the CDR3; the missing end is completed from the germline J gene. The rearrangement joins TRBV19 to TRBJ2-7, with 10 bases aligning to TRBD2. This CDR3 comprises 16 residues. Germline V gives CDR1 LNHDA, CDR2 SQIVND (reference sequence). Trimming at V came to 3 bases and at J to 6 bases, leaving 11 bases not matched to a gene. CDR3 protein: CASSMLVAGGSSEQYF. The DNA read from the CDR3 is TGTGCCAGTAGTATGTTGGTAGCGGGAGGATCTAGCGAG.

With regard to this clone: The DNA ends 3 residues before the CDR3 does, and the rest of the CDR3 is filled in from the germline J gene. The chain has TRBV25-1 and TRBJ1-2, with D possibly TRBD1 on 6 matching bases. The V end lost 10 bases, the J end lost 7 bases, and 19 bases lay between the germline ends. This CDR3 comprises 13 residues. Germline CDR1 is MGHDK and CDR2 is SYGVNS. CDR3 in amino acids: CATKAGDASGYTF. The part of the CDR3 DNA that was read is TGTGCCACCAAAGCAGGGGACGCGTCTGGC.

This clone was seen many times. Sequencing ends 3 residues short of the CDR3 end; the germline J gene provides the rest. The chain joins TRBV5-5 to TRBJ2-1; 10 bases are a match to TRBD1. Germline V gene data show CDR1 as SGHKS and CDR2 as YYEKEE (reference sequence). Unmatched junction bases numbered 5, after V lost 4 bases and J lost 4 bases. The CDR3 is made up of 15 amino acids. CDR3 protein: CASSPGTGVYNEQFF. The sequenced part of the CDR3 DNA is TGTGCCAGCAGCCCCGGGACAGGGGTTTACAATGAG.

This clone was seen many times. The read ends 3 residues shy of where the CDR3 ends; the end is completed using the germline J gene. This rearrangement joins TRBV7-6 to TRBJ2-5; perhaps TRBD1 as D (6 bases). Germline loops: CDR1 SGHVS, CDR2 FNYEAQ. Trimming removed 1 base from V and 5 bases from J, with 14 bases in between. The CDR3 has 15 amino acids. CDR3 DNA (partial): TGTGCCAGCAGCTTAGGGTCCAGGGGTGGGGAGACC. Protein sequence: CASSLGSRGGET. The CDR3 in its entirety is CASSLGSRGGETQYF.

The sequenced CDR3 bases are TGTGCCAGCAGTGAACCCCGGACAGGGGGCAATGGC. It yields the protein CASSEPRTGGNG. The CDR3 in full is CASSEPRTGGNGYTF. The rearrangement links TRBV6-1 to TRBJ1-2; TRBD1 aligns across 11 bases. The read ends 3 residues early relative to the CDR3; the germline J gene fills the gap. The CDR3 consists of 15 residues. V lost 2 bases to trimming and J lost 6 bases; unmatched junction nucleotides: 5. Germline loops: CDR1 MNHNS, CDR2 SASEGT.

This clone has a count of ten or more. The read falls 3 residues short of the CDR3 end, and the missing part is taken from the germline J gene. The chain couples TRBV6-4 to TRBJ2-1; TRBD1 matches 8 bases. Germline loops: CDR1 MRHNA, CDR2 SNTAGT. V lost 8 bases to trimming and J lost 4 bases; unmatched junction nucleotides: 16. This CDR3 is built from 17 residues. Partial CDR3 DNA: TGTGCCAGCGGGGACTCCTTCGGGACAGGCCCTTACAATGAG. This codes for CASGDSFGTGPYNE. The CDR3 in its entirety is CASGDSFGTGPYNEQFF.

This clone was counted at least ten times. From the germline J gene comes the end of the CDR3, since the read stops 3 residues before it. This chain uses TRBV20-1 with TRBJ2-3, with D uncertain. CDR1 is DFQATT, CDR2 SNEGSKA, per germline (reference sequence). The germline V and J ends were trimmed by 3 bases and 1 base, with 5 bases remaining between them. The CDR3 has 12 residues. The sequenced CDR3 bases are TGCAGTGCTAGGAAGGGCACAGATACG. The encoded protein is CSARKGTDT. The whole CDR3 sequence reads CSARKGTDTQYF.

This clone has more than one count but fewer than ten. The read ends 3 residues early relative to the CDR3; the germline J gene fills the gap. The chain carries TRBV18 and TRBJ1-2, with TRBD1 matching 7 bases. Germline V gives CDR1 KGHSH, CDR2 LQKENI. This CDR3 is 15 amino acids long. This chain's CDR3 is CASSIRQGGQNIYTF. The covered CDR3 bases are TGTGCCAGCTCAATCAGACAGGGAGGCCAAAACATC.

By its share, this clone is medium-sized (0.01 to 0.1%). The missing CDR3 end, 3 residues past where the read stops, is filled in from the germline J gene. The chain combines TRBV20-1 with TRBJ2-2, with TRBD2 matching 7 bases. The CDR3 covers 15 residues. Trimming cost V 4 bases and J 4 bases; bases outside gene matches: 9. CDR1 and CDR2 from the germline V gene are DFQATT and SNEGSKA (reference sequence). CDR3 DNA, as far as it was read: TGCAGTGCTATGGGGGGGGAGGGGCTCACCGGGGAG. This translates into CSAMGGEGLTGE. The whole CDR3 reads CSAMGGEGLTGELFF.

In this sample, this clone turned up many times. The read ends 3 residues shy of where the CDR3 ends; the end is completed using the germline J gene. The V and J genes are TRBV5-1 and TRBJ1-4; D is uncertain. The CDR3 consists of 16 residues. V was cut by 0 bases and J by 0 bases, with 9 bases left in between. Germline values: CDR1 SGHRS, CDR2 YFSETQ. This CDR3 is CASSLGPGSTNEKLFF. CDR3 bases read: TGCGCCAGCAGCTTGGGGCCCGGGTCAACTAATGAAAAA.

As for this clone: Coverage ceases 3 residues before the CDR3 finishes, and the germline J gene fills in the end. The V call is TRBV5-4, the J call TRBJ2-7; maybe TRBD2 (6 bases). Germline V CDR1 and CDR2: SGHNT, YYREEE (reference sequence). V lost 4 bases, J lost 4 bases, and 18 bases lay in between. The CDR3 spans 15 residues. The DNA read from the CDR3 is TGTGCCAGCAGCAAGGAGGGTTCTGCCTCGTACGAG. Encoded protein: CASSKEGSASYE. The complete CDR3 sequence is CASSKEGSASYEQYF.

This clone was counted many times. The CDR3 goes on 3 residues after the read ends, and that part is filled in from the germline J gene. The V gene is TRBV5-1, the J gene TRBJ1-1; 9 bases line up with TRBD1. Germline V gene sequence: CDR1 SGHRS, CDR2 YFSETQ. With V trimmed by 4 bases and J by 4 bases, 11 bases remained unmatched. This CDR3 is 16 amino acids long. Incomplete CDR3 DNA: TGCGCCAGCAGCCCAAAACAACAGGGGGCTGTCACTGAA. Translating gives CASSPKQQGAVTE. The entire CDR3 protein reads CASSPKQQGAVTEAFF. The full variable domain, rest sourced from reference TRBV5-1 and TRBJ1-1, is KAGVTQTPRYLIKTRGQQVTLSCSPISGHRSVSWYQQTPGQGLQFLFEYFSETQRNKGNFPGRFSGRQFSNSRSEMNVSTLELGDSALYLCASSPKQQGAVTEAFFGQGTRLTVV.

This clone was seen a few times. The CDR3 end falls 3 residues outside the read, so it is completed with the germline J gene. The V gene is TRBV11-2, the J gene TRBJ1-4, with TRBD1 matching 9 bases. With V trimmed by 5 bases and J by 5 bases, 6 bases remained unmatched. The CDR3 extends over 15 amino acids. Germline CDR1 SGHAT, CDR2 FQNNGV. CDR3 bases read: TGTGCCAGCAGCCCCGACAGGGGGGGGAATGAAAAA. Protein product: CASSPDRGGNEK. The CDR3, in full, reads CASSPDRGGNEKLFF.

This clone was counted many times. The read is 3 residues too short to cover the CDR3 end, so that end is filled in from the germline J gene. The V call is TRBV7-9, the J call TRBJ2-1; D not certain. The V end lost 0 bases, the J end lost 1 base, and 7 bases lay between the germline ends. This CDR3 contains 15 residues. CDR1 SEHNR and CDR2 FQNEAQ come from the germline V gene (reference sequence). CDR3 amino acids: CASSLATYSYNEQFF. CDR3 bases read: TGTGCCAGCAGCTTAGCCACTTATTCCTACAATGAG.

This clone was seen repeatedly, ten times or more. The DNA ends 3 residues before the CDR3 does, and the rest of the CDR3 is filled in from the germline J gene. The rearrangement joins TRBV20-1 to TRBJ1-2; possibly TRBD1 for D (6 bases). CDR1 is DFQATT and CDR2 is SNEGSKA in the germline V gene (reference sequence). CDR3 length: 14 amino acids. The V end lost 6 bases, the J end lost 6 bases, and 20 bases lay between the germline ends. Here the CDR3 reads CSAPQGYRVNGYTF. Partial CDR3 DNA: TGCAGTGCCCCCCAGGGGTATCGGGTGAATGGC.

There are many counts of this clone. The CDR3 extends 3 residues past the end of the read, so its final part is completed from the germline J gene. The same CDR3 also results from other DNA sequences found in this sample. The gene calls are TRBV12-3 or TRBV12-4 and TRBJ2-7; D is unresolved. CDR3 length equals 15 residues. The V end was cut by 6 bases, the J end by 0 bases, with 15 bases between. The CDR3 loop reads CASSPSQISSYEQYF. The DNA read from the CDR3 is TGTGCCAGCAGCCCTTCTCAGATAAGCTCCTACGAG.

This clone was seen a few times. Sequencing ends 3 residues short of the CDR3 end; the germline J gene provides the rest. The chain joins TRBV5-4 to TRBJ2-5; D not certain. The CDR3 runs to 14 residues. Germline CDR1 is SGHNT and CDR2 is YYREEE (reference sequence). Trimming pared 1 base from V and 7 bases from J, leaving 14 bases between. CDR3 bases read: TGTGCCAGCAGCTTGAAGCTACAGCCAGGGACC. Its translation: CASSLKLQPGT. The full CDR3 reads CASSLKLQPGTQYF.

This clone came up many times. Coverage ceases 3 residues before the CDR3 finishes, and the germline J gene fills in the end. The chain uses TRBV20-1 and TRBJ1-2; TRBD1 agrees at 7 bases. V trimming: 2 bases; J trimming: 7 bases; junction bases outside the gene matches: 10. Germline CDR1 reads DFQATT; CDR2 reads SNEGSKA (reference sequence). The CDR3 has 14 residues. Incomplete CDR3 DNA: TGCAGTGCTAGAAACGTGGACAGGCCCGGTGGC. Encoded protein: CSARNVDRPGG. The entire CDR3 reads CSARNVDRPGGYTF.

This clone was counted at least ten times. Incomplete CDR3 DNA: TGCAGCGTTGATGGGCTGACTAGCGGGGATGAGACC. Encoded protein: CSVDGLTSGDET. The full CDR3 sequence reads CSVDGLTSGDETQYF. The chain carries TRBV29-1 and TRBJ2-5; 11 positions agree with TRBD2. The read finishes 3 residues shy of the CDR3 end, and the germline J gene is used to complete it. The V segment lost 3 bases and the J segment 5 bases; nucleotides outside the gene matches: 8. Germline V CDR1 and CDR2: SQVTM, ANQGSEA. The CDR3 runs to 15 residues. Complete variable domain (other parts from reference TRBV29-1 and TRBJ2-5): SAVISQKPSRDICQRGTSLTIQCQVDSQVTMMFWYRQQPGQSLTLIATANQGSEATYESGFVIDKFPISRPNLTFSTLTVSNMSPEDSSIYLCSVDGLTSGDETQYFGPGTRLLVL.